Below, 4 T cell receptor beta chains from the same sample are listed, as sequenced in a study of T cell responses to AZD1222 COVID-19 vaccine. TCRdb's copy holds only in-frame clones and misses some; the assay was immunoSEQ multiplex PCR. In the table there are 150,000 or so clones, roughly 90% of which are singletons. Material: peripheral blood, obtained on day 0 of AZD1222 vaccination. Every receptor here comes from an adult in good health.

This clone was seen a handful of times. DNA of the CDR3: TGTGCCAGGGGGGTAACAGGGACCTCTAATGAAAAACTGTTTTTT. Protein product: CARGVTGTSNEKLFF. The genes are TRBV6-5 and TRBJ1-4, with D perhaps matching TRBD1 (6 bases). In germline, CDR1 is MNHEY, CDR2 SVGAGI. This CDR3 contains 15 residues. The germline V and J ends were trimmed by 9 bases and 3 bases, with 17 bases remaining between them.

The gene calls are TRBV7-3 and TRBJ1-1; weak D call: TRBD1 (6 bases). There are 13 residues in the CDR3. The V gene's germline CDR1 is SGHTA and CDR2 FQGTGA. V dropped 5 bases and J dropped 4 bases, with 11 bases sitting between them. The CDR3 loop reads CASSPPGVTEAFF. CDR3 DNA: TGTGCCAGCAGCCCTCCAGGGGTCACTGAAGCTTTCTTT. Complete variable domain (other parts from reference TRBV7-3 and TRBJ1-1): GAGVSQTPSNKVTEKGKYVELRCDPISGHTALYWYRQSLGQGPEFLIYFQGTGAADDSGLPNDRFFAVRPEGSVSTLKIQRTERGDSAVYLCASSPPGVTEAFFGQGTRLTVV.

The genes are TRBV11-2 and TRBJ2-7; perhaps D is TRBD1 or TRBD2 (5 bases each). This CDR3 region has 16 residues. Between the trimmed V and J ends, which lost 3 bases and 2 bases, there was a span of 17 bases. Germline CDR1 SGHAT, CDR2 FQNNGV. CDR3 DNA sequence: TGTGCCAGCAGCTTTGCTGGCCCCGGGGCAGCCTACGAGCAGTACTTC. The encoded protein is CASSFAGPGAAYEQYF.

The V and J genes are TRBV11-2 and TRBJ2-5; 11 bases match TRBD1. The junction had 6 bases not matched to a gene; V was cut back by 5 bases and J by 1 base. Germline CDR1 is SGHAT and CDR2 is FQNNGV. CDR3 length: 16 residues. The CDR3 is CASSPGQGALQETQYF. CDR3 bases: TGTGCCAGCAGCCCCGGACAGGGGGCCCTCCAAGAGACCCAGTACTTC.